The present TCR beta chain was sequenced within a study of graft-versus-host responses after intestinal transplantation. Across the study: Recipients obtained multivisceral, liver-intestinal, or isolated intestinal transplants. Each patient got anti-thymocyte globulin induction, then tacrolimus and steroids for around three years. Study-wide points: Researchers found GvH clones in recipient marrow, and some showed up first in ileum or blood. Across patients carrying graft-donor T cell macrochimerism, allografts held high graft-versus-host to host-versus-graft clonal ratios.

This CDR3 has 16 residues. Germline V gene lookup returns CDR1 MNHEY and CDR2 SMNVEV (reference sequence). As for this clone: Its cognate antigen is unknown. A junction boundary mismatches the germline segment, possibly from a read error.

Only in-frame clones appear in the TCRdb table, and some are missing; sequencing was by immunoSEQ multiplex PCR. The data show about 110,000 clones, with roughly 95% seen just once and roughly 0.5% held by the top ten. The sequence derives from a human donor who received an intestinal transplant. The chain is built from TRBV27 and TRBJ2-7; 11 bases are shared with TRBD2. The specimen comprised unstimulated CD8+ T cells sorted from spleen or lymph node cells, sampled before intestinal transplant. CDR3 DNA: TGTGCCAGCAGTTCCACCCCCTTTCTCCTAGCGGGAGGCCTTTCCTTC. Encoded protein: CASSSTPFLLAGGLSF.